This passage covers 20 T cell receptor beta chains from one sample sequenced in a study of response to subunit inactivated influenza vaccine. TCRdb re-called the RT-PCR reads through MiXCR, storing one row per CDR3 protein. The sample contains around 790,000 distinct CDR3 sequences, around 21% of which appear only once. The material sequenced was PBMCs from blood, taken about 5 days after vaccination. The receptors originated from a man over 45 who received an inactivated influenza vaccine.

The chain joins TRBV7-2 to TRBJ2-1; D uncertain. The ends were cut back, 5 bases at V and 10 bases at J, with 9 bases in the middle. This CDR3 has 11 amino acids. CDR1 SGHTA and CDR2 FQGNSA come from the germline V gene. CDR3 nucleotide sequence: TGTGCCAGCAGCAATTACAGAGAGCAGTTCTTC. It encodes CASSNYREQFF.

The V and J genes are TRBV27 and TRBJ2-2; D not resolved. CDR1 and CDR2 from the germline V gene are MNHEY and SMNVEV (reference sequence). Trimming stripped 7 bases from V and 0 bases from J, with 9 bases between. The CDR3 sequence is 14 residues long. Written as DNA, the CDR3 is TGTGCCAGCACGTCGACAACGAACACCGGGGAGCTGTTTTTT. Translated: CASTSTTNTGELFF.

This clonotype was seen at least ten times. The rearrangement uses TRBV29-1 and TRBJ2-5; no clear D. The CDR3 contains 11 residues. V lost 6 bases, J lost 5 bases, and 10 bases lay in between. The germline V gene has CDR1 SQVTM and CDR2 ANQGSEA. CDR3 coding DNA: TGCAGCGTCAGTATCCCCGAGACCCAGTACTTC. This sequence encodes CSVSIPETQYF.

The sample holds a few counts of this clonotype. The DNA of the CDR3 is TGTGCCAGCAGTTACCAACTGGGGGGGATCACCCAGTACTTC. This sequence encodes CASSYQLGGITQYF. This sequence joins TRBV6-5 and TRBJ2-5; 7 bases agree with TRBD2. J gave up 8 bases and V 2 bases, and 8 bases lay outside the gene matches. CDR1 is MNHEY and CDR2 is SVGAGI in the germline V gene. CDR3 size: 14 residues.

The chain couples TRBV3-1 to TRBJ1-1, with D hard to call. V gave up 5 bases and J gave up 4 bases, with 11 bases separating them. Germline V CDR1 and CDR2: LGHDT, YNNKEL (reference sequence). The CDR3 is 13 amino acids. CDR3 coding DNA: TGTGCCAGCAGCTTACCCGGCACCACTGAAGCTTTCTTT. This sequence encodes CASSLPGTTEAFF.

This clonotype turned up a few times. The genes are TRBV25-1 and TRBJ2-1; D is tentatively TRBD1 or TRBD2 (5 bases each). CDR3 length equals 14 residues. Germline V gene data show CDR1 as MGHDK and CDR2 as SYGVNS. The V and J ends lost 2 bases and 9 bases respectively, with 14 bases between them. The CDR3 is CASSEALRGGEQFF. The CDR3 DNA sequence: TGTGCCAGCAGTGAAGCCCTACGGGGCGGTGAGCAGTTCTTC.

This chain connects TRBV19 to TRBJ2-7, with D hard to call. V shed 10 bases and J shed 2 bases, with 15 bases lying between them. The V gene's germline CDR1 is LNHDA and CDR2 SQIVND (reference sequence). The CDR3 length is 13 residues. The CDR3 sequence is CATMNSGAYEQYF. CDR3 sequence (DNA): TGTGCCACAATGAATTCAGGTGCCTACGAGCAGTACTTC.

The genes are TRBV7-9 and TRBJ2-7, with 7 bases fitting TRBD1. The V segment lost 5 bases and the J segment 4 bases; nucleotides outside the gene matches: 5. This CDR3 is built from 13 residues. In germline, CDR1 is SEHNR, CDR2 FQNEAQ (reference sequence). The CDR3 DNA is TGTGCCAGCAGCGAGGGGGCAGGGTACGAGCAGTACTTC. This codes for CASSEGAGYEQYF.

The V gene is TRBV29-1, the J gene TRBJ2-7, with 7 bases fitting TRBD2. V trimming: 2 bases; J trimming: 5 bases; junction bases outside the gene matches: 3. The germline CDR1 and CDR2 sequences are SQVTM and ANQGSEA. The CDR3 contains 12 residues. Written as DNA, the CDR3 is TGCAGCGTTGAACTCGGGGGGAACGAGCAGTACTTC. Translated, it gives CSVELGGNEQYF.

This clonotype has more than one count but fewer than ten. The V gene is TRBV4-3, the J gene TRBJ2-1, with D perhaps matching TRBD2 (5 bases). CDR3 length: 13 amino acids. Germline V gene data show CDR1 as LGHNA and CDR2 as YSLEER. V was clipped by 3 bases and J by 5 bases, with 8 bases between them. Here the CDR3 DNA reads TGCGCCAGCAGCCAGGACGGGGACAATGAGCAGTTCTTC. It specifies CASSQDGDNEQFF.

The rearrangement links TRBV7-3 to TRBJ2-1; 10 bases align to TRBD2. J lost 2 bases, V lost 5 bases, and 3 bases had no gene match. CDR1 and CDR2 from the germline V gene are SGHTA and FQGTGA. The CDR3 extends over 15 amino acids. The CDR3 loop is CASSLAGDAYNEQFF. The CDR3 coding sequence is TGTGCCAGCAGCCTAGCGGGAGATGCCTACAATGAGCAGTTCTTC. The entire variable domain, with the rest obtained from reference TRBV7-3 and TRBJ2-1, is as follows: GAGVSQTPSNKVTEKGKYVELRCDPISGHTALYWYRQSLGQGPEFLIYFQGTGAADDSGLPNDRFFAVRPEGSVSTLKIQRTERGDSAVYLCASSLAGDAYNEQFFGPGTRLTVL.

This clonotype was counted only a few times. The V gene is TRBV11-2, the J gene TRBJ2-1, with TRBD2 identical over 12 bases. The CDR3 contains 17 residues. Losses at the gene ends were 6 bases for V and 9 bases for J; bases not matched to a gene: 15. CDR1 SGHAT and CDR2 FQNNGV come from the germline V gene. CDR3 bases: TGTGCCAGCAGATTCACCCTAGCGGGAGGGCCAGGCGGTGAGCAGTTCTTC. It is translated as CASRFTLAGGPGGEQFF.

This clonotype was detected only a few times. V usage is TRBV4-1 and J usage is TRBJ1-1; a possible D gene is TRBD1 (5 bases). The ends were cut back, 1 base at V and 8 bases at J, with 11 bases in the middle. This CDR3 contains 13 residues. The germline CDR1 and CDR2 sequences are MGHRA and YSYEKL. The CDR3 loop reads CASSQGTYNEAFF. For the CDR3, the DNA is TGCGCCAGCAGCCAAGGGACATATAACGAAGCTTTCTTT.

This clonotype was seen only a few times. The chain has TRBV15 and TRBJ2-7; maybe TRBD1 (5 bases). The germline V gene encodes CDR1 LNHNV and CDR2 YYDKDF (reference sequence). Trimming took off 0 bases at V and 3 bases at J, with 12 bases between the two ends. This CDR3 spans 15 amino acids. This chain's CDR3 is CATSREVTASYEQYF. CDR3 nucleotides: TGTGCCACCAGCAGAGAAGTGACAGCAAGCTACGAGCAGTACTTC.

This clonotype was observed a few times. The CDR3 loop reads CSAVGGPGDTQYF. CDR3 DNA: TGCAGCGCCGTAGGGGGGCCGGGAGATACGCAGTATTTT. The rearrangement uses TRBV29-1 and TRBJ2-3, with D perhaps assigned TRBD1 or TRBD2 (6 bases each). Between the trimmed V and J ends, which lost 7 bases and 5 bases, there was a span of 16 bases. The germline CDR1 and CDR2 sequences are SQVTM and ANQGSEA. This CDR3 has 13 residues.

This clonotype was seen a handful of times. CDR3 sequence reads: CASSDSWDRGREETQYF. CDR3 nucleotide sequence: TGTGCCAGCAGTGACTCGTGGGACAGGGGAAGAGAGGAGACCCAGTACTTC. The rearrangement uses TRBV6-4 and TRBJ2-5, with 10 bases aligning to TRBD1. There are 17 residues in the CDR3. CDR1 and CDR2 from the germline V gene are MRHNA and SNTAGT. Losses at the gene ends were 0 bases for V and 5 bases for J; bases not matched to a gene: 9.

The J gene is TRBJ2-7, the V gene TRBV4-3; D not certain. The germline gives CDR1 LGHNA, CDR2 YSLEER. The ends were cut back, 0 bases at V and 4 bases at J, with 16 bases in the middle. The CDR3 is 16 amino acids. CDR3 sequence: CASSQDPAPSSYEQYF. CDR3 in DNA: TGCGCCAGCAGCCAAGACCCAGCCCCAAGCAGTTACGAGCAGTACTTC.

The V call is TRBV6-1, the J call TRBJ2-5; 9 bases fit TRBD1. There are 15 residues in the CDR3. CDR1 is MNHNS and CDR2 is SASEGT in the germline V gene. The trim removed 4 bases at V and 5 bases at J, leaving 8 bases unmatched. CDR3 DNA sequence: TGTGCCAGCAGTGCCCCCGGGACAGGGCGGGAGACCCAGTACTTC. Translation gives CASSAPGTGRETQYF.

V gene TRBV20-1 combines with J gene TRBJ2-5; D could derive from TRBD1 or TRBD2 (5 bases each). The CDR3 totals 12 residues. The germline V gene has CDR1 DFQATT and CDR2 SNEGSKA (reference sequence). CDR3 amino acids: CSSNEGQGTQYF. CDR3 nucleotide sequence: TGCTCCTCTAACGAGGGGCAGGGGACCCAGTACTTC.

The table lists this clonotype with a few counts. The chain uses TRBV20-1 and TRBJ2-5; a weak D match, TRBD1 (6 bases). From germline, CDR1 is DFQATT and CDR2 SNEGSKA (reference sequence). This CDR3 comprises 12 residues. In DNA, the CDR3 is TGCATTCCGTTAGGGGGCCAAGAGACCCAGTACTTC. This translates into CIPLGGQETQYF.